This entry features one T cell receptor beta chain sequence. Its recognized antigen is unknown. No quality values exist for individual bases; no much larger clone is one base distant. The data derive from a study of T-cell memory formation after mild COVID-19 (dated by TCRdb to about 2021). About the investigation overall: TCR sequence clusters from the two donors were largely donor specific. In a couple of donors, T-cell clones that expanded and contracted after mild COVID-19 were followed by sequencing TCRalpha and TCRbeta repertoires longitudinally. The cohort comprised two young, previously healthy adult volunteers, one female and one male. The research as a whole found: Some responding clones were found in pre-infection memory, which suggests that pre-existing cross-reactive memory T cells took part in the SARS-CoV-2 response. Balanced CD4/CD8 phenotypes were observed for clones contracting from day 15 to 85, whereas a bias towards CD4+ was observed for a second wave of clones expanding from day 15 to 37. Only a couple of mild cases were covered in the study, and larger cohorts including severe cases with pre-infection samples were considered necessary. The second-wave clones that peaked on day 37 were not confirmed to be SARS-CoV-2 specific. Contracting CD4+ clones were located mainly in the CM and EM memory subsets, whereas CD8+ clones were found to be enriched in EMRA.

The instrument was an Illumina NovaSeq 6000. cDNA libraries for TCRalpha and TCRbeta were prepared by 5'RACE using constant-segment primers, with sample barcodes and unique molecular identifiers added. Trizol reagent was used to extract RNA from every sample. Amplification of the libraries took two PCR steps, and the second step added a second sample barcode plus Illumina TruSeq adapters. The libraries were sequenced on an Illumina NovaSeq using 2 x 150 bp paired-end reads. In the authors' own workflow: Demultiplexing of reads and collapsing into UMI-guided consensus sequences were performed with migec v1.2.7. With mixcr v2.1.11, UMI consensuses were aligned to TRA and TRB V and J templates and assembled into clonotypes. A clonotype was counted as expanded or contracted only if both edgeR and NoisET called the change significant, with noise models trained on biological replicates. For edgeR calls, the cutoffs were a false discovery rate-adjusted p below 0.01 and a log2 fold-change threshold of 1. As an exploratory analysis of dynamics, PCA with hierarchical clustering was applied to max-normalized trajectories of the 1000 most abundant clonotypes. The CD4 or CD8 phenotype of responding clones was assigned using the separately sequenced CD4+ and CD8+ repertoires. The raw public data were reprocessed by TCRdb itself: fastp quality trimming at Q25, MiXCR clonotype calling, in-frame beta chains only. Entries that share a CDR3 protein sequence are merged under the most common genes and DNA. The V and J calls and clone size are TCRdb's, not the authors'. The sample table holds some 450,000 distinct CDR3 sequences, of which around 20% were seen once. Around 9.2% of the sample is held by the ten biggest clonotypes.

PBMCs were isolated by Ficoll-Paque density gradient centrifugation. The CDR3 sequence holds 15 residues, the cysteine and phenylalanine included. CDR3 DNA only is kept here, 45 bases in frame from base 1. The germline V and J ends show losses of 5 bases and 10 bases respectively, and no gene match explains 7 bases of the junction. From a lookup of the germline V gene (reference sequence), CDR1 and CDR2 are MNHEY and SMNVEV. The chain links TRBV27 with TRBJ1-6; the central 11 bases match TRBD1. The sequence derives from an adult woman who had mild COVID-19 (a few samples of this study predate the infection). The sample titles of this study are shuffled in the database, so cell type and time point are left out; the donor was told from shared clones. The source material was PBMCs or a T cell subset sorted from them (not recorded which). The bases read TGTGCCAGCAGTACGGACAGGGGGCCCGTATCACCCCTCCACTTT. Protein translation: CASSTDRGPVSPLHF.